The clone carrying this T cell receptor beta chain was counted between two and nine times. Its matching antigen is unknown. Data came from immunoSEQ multiplex PCR; TCRdb stores just in-frame clones and leaves some out. Of about 98,000 clones in the sample, about 88% were seen once. V was pared by 3 bases and J by 10 bases, with 9 bases of the junction left unmatched. CDR1 is SEHNR and CDR2 is FQNEAQ in the germline V gene (reference sequence). The CDR3 totals 15 residues. These data come from a study of cytomegalovirus exposure and HLA in healthy donors. General study findings and limits: Cytomegalovirus-associated TCR beta chains were listed, numbering some 150. The finding came from a later analysis; first-cohort TCR clusters tended to co-occur in the roughly 120 validation repertoires. The study found most TCR sequences rare, yet found some public TCRs in many donors.

J is TRBJ2-1 and V is TRBV7-9, with 10 bases aligning to TRBD2. The sample consisted of PBMCs. The source is a man younger than 35 in good health and CMV-seropositive. The CDR3 DNA reads as TGTGCCAGCAGCTTCACCCGAGCGGGAGGGGACGAGCAGTTCTTC. This sequence encodes CASSFTRAGGDEQFF.